This T cell receptor beta chain is drawn from a study of spatial heterogeneity in lung cancer. Study-wide context: Mean representation of each unique TCR and UMI combination in the raw reads exceeded 8.5 occurrences.

Study-wide points: Ubiquitous expanded tumor TCRs were seen in blood more at resection than at follow-up.

Described time point: sample taken at primary tumor resection. All TCR cDNA molecules were individually tagged with a unique molecular identifier. TCRdb independently ran MiXCR on the 5' RACE reads; one entry per CDR3 protein. The repertoire holds under 30,000 distinct CDR3 sequences, with over 3% as singletons. This clonotype was observed at least ten times. As yet, its antigen is unknown. Trimming took 7 bases from V and 6 from J, leaving 18 bases between them. This CDR3 comprises 15 residues. This clonotype was sampled from a female donor with early-stage non-small cell lung cancer. V and J are TRBV12-3 or TRBV12-4 and TRBJ2-2; maybe TRBD2 (6 bases). The source was PBMCs, collected at surgery. In DNA, the CDR3 is TGTGCCAGCACCCACGGACGTTGGGGGGCCGGGGAGCTGTTTTTT. Protein product: CASTHGRWGAGELFF.